The sequence of this T cell receptor (beta chain) was determined in a study of T-cell reconstitution after alpha-beta-depleted transplantation in children. Trimming took 0 bases from V and 2 from J; bases not matched to a gene: 3. This CDR3 contains 16 residues. In germline, CDR1 is MRHNA, CDR2 SNTAGT. Unique molecular identifiers tagged the TCRbeta library. TCRdb fed the PCR reads into MiXCR, producing one record per CDR3 protein. The profile shows roughly 400,000 distinct CDR3 sequences, roughly 21% of them singletons. This clonotype was seen a few times. The V and J genes are TRBV6-4 and TRBJ2-3, with 9 nucleotides matching TRBD1. The TCR was taken from a human donor who donated a stem cell graft to a child with acute myeloid leukemia. This specimen was PBMCs from the stem cell graft donor, taken from the stem cell graft. CDR3 protein: CASSDSNRGHTDTQYF. The CDR3 DNA is TGTGCCAGCAGTGACTCGAACAGGGGGCACACAGATACGCAGTATTTT.